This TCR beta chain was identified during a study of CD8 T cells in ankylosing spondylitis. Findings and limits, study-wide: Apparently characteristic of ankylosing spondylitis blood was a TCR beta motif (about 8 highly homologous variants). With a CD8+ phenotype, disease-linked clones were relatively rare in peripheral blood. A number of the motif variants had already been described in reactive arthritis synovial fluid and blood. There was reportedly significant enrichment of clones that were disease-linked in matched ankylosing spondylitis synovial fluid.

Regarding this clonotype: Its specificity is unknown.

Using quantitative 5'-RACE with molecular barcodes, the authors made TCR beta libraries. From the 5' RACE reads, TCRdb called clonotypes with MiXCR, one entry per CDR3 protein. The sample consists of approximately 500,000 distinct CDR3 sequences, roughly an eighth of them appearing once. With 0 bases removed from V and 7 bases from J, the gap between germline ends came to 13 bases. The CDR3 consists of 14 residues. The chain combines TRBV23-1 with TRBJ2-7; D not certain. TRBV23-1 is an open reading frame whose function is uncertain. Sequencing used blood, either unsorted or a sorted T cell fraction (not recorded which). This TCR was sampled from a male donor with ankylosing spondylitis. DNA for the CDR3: TGCGCCAGCAGTCAATCTTCCACTCCCGGGGAGCAGTACTTC. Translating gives CASSQSSTPGEQYF.